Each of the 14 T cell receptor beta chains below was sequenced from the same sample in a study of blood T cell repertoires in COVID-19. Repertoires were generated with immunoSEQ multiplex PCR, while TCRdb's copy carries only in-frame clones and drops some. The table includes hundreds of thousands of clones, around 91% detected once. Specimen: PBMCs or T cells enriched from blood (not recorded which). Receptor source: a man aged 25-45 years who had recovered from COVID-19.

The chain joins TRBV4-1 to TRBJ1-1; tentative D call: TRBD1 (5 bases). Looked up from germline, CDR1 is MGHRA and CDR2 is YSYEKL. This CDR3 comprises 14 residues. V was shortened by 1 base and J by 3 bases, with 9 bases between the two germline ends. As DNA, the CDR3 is TGCGCCAGCAGCCAAGGGGCAGGGTACACTGAAGCTTTCTTT. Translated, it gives CASSQGAGYTEAFF.

CDR3 region: CASRRSPGGEQYF. The DNA of the CDR3 is TGTGCCAGCAGGAGGAGTCCCGGGGGCGAGCAGTACTTC. This chain joins TRBV12-3 or TRBV12-4 and TRBJ2-7; the D gene is possibly TRBD2 (6 bases). The CDR3 runs to 13 residues. Trimming left V 6 bases short and J 6 bases short, with 15 bases between.

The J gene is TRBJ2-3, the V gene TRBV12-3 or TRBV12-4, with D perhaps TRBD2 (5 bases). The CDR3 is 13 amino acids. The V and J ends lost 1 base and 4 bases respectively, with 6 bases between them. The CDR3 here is CASSLGGADTQYF. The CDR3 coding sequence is TGTGCCAGCAGTTTAGGGGGAGCAGATACGCAGTATTTT.

The CDR3 reads CASSFGVRWALSGRVSETQYF. CDR3 bases: TGTGCCAGCAGTTTTGGTGTGAGATGGGCCCTTAGCGGGAGGGTATCAGAGACCCAGTACTTC. V usage is TRBV28 and J usage is TRBJ2-5; 11 bases match TRBD2. CDR1 is MDHEN, CDR2 SYDVKM, per germline. The CDR3 covers 21 residues. Germline trimming cut 3 bases from V and 4 bases from J; bases unmatched to any gene: 22.

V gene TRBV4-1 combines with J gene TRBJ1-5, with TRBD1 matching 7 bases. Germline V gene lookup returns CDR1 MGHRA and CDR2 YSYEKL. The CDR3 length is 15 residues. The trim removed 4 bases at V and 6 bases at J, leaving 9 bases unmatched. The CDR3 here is CASSLVQGDVQPQHF. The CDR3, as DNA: TGCGCCAGCAGCCTCGTCCAGGGGGATGTTCAGCCCCAGCATTTT.

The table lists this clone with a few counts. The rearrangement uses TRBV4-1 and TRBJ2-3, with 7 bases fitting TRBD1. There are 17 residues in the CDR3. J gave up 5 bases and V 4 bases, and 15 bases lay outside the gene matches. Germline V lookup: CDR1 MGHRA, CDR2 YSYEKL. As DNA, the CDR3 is TGCGCCAGCAGCCCCACCCCGACAGGGTTGCGTGGAGATACGCAGTATTTT. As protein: CASSPTPTGLRGDTQYF.

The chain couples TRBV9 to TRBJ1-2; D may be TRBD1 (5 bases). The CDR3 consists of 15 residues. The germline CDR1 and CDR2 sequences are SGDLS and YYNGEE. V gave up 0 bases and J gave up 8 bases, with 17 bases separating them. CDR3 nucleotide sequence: TGTGCCAGCAGCGTAGGGGGATTGGGGCGGAAGGGCTACACCTTC. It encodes CASSVGGLGRKGYTF. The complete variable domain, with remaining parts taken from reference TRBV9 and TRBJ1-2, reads DSGVTQTPKHLITATGQRVTLRCSPRSGDLSVYWYQQSLDQGLQFLIQYYNGEERAKGNILERFSAQQFPDLHSELNLSSLELGDSALYFCASSVGGLGRKGYTFGSGTRLTVV.

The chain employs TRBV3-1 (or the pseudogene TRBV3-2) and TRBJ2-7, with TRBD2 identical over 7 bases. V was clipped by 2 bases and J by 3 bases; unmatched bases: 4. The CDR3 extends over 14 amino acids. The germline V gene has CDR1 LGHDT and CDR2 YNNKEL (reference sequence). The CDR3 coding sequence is TGTGCCAGCAGCCAAACGACTAGCAACTACGAGCAGTACTTC. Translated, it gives CASSQTTSNYEQYF.

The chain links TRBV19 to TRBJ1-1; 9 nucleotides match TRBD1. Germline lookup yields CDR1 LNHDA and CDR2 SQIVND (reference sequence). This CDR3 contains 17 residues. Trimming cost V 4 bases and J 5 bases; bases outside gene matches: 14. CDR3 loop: CASSNPSWTGEHTEAFF. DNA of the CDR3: TGTGCCAGTAGTAACCCCAGCTGGACAGGGGAACATACTGAAGCTTTCTTT.

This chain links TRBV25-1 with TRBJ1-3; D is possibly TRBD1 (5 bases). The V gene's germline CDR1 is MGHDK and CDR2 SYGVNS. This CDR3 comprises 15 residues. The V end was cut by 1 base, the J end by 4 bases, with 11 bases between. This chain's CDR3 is CASSELGGDGNTIYF. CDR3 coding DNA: TGTGCCAGCAGTGAATTGGGGGGGGACGGAAACACCATATATTTT.

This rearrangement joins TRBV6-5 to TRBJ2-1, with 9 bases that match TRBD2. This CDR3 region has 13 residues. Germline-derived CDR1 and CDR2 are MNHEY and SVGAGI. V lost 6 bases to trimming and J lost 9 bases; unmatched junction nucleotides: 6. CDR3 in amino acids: CASSLSGRSEQFF. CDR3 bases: TGTGCCAGCAGCCTTAGCGGGAGAAGTGAGCAGTTCTTC.

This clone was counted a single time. The DNA of the CDR3 is TGTGCCACCGCCAGACTAGTTGGGGATGAGCAGTTCTTC. Protein: CATARLVGDEQFF. The chain couples TRBV15 to TRBJ2-1, with D maybe TRBD2 (6 bases). V dropped 8 bases and J dropped 8 bases, with 16 bases sitting between them. The germline V gene encodes CDR1 LNHNV and CDR2 YYDKDF (reference sequence). The length of the CDR3 is 13 residues.

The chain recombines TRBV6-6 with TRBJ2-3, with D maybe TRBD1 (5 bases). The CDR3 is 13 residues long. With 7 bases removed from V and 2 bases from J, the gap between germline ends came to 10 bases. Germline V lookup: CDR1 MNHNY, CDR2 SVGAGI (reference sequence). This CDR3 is CASTKGDTDTQYF. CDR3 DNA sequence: TGTGCCAGCACTAAAGGGGACACAGATACGCAGTATTTT.

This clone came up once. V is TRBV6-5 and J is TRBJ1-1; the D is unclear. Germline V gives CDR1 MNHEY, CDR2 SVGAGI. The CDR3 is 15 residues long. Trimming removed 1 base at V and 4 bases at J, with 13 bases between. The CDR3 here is CASSYYGRMGTEAFF. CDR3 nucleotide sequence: TGTGCCAGCAGTTACTATGGCAGGATGGGCACTGAAGCTTTCTTT.